These 22 T cell receptor beta chains were all obtained from the same sample, sequenced in a study of a mutant IDH1 vaccine in newly diagnosed glioma. Time point described: baseline, week 1 (first vaccination visit). Regarding treatment: pre-vaccination baseline after standard-of-care therapy. Clones were read by immunoSEQ multiplex PCR, and TCRdb kept only the in-frame ones, dropping some. The data contain 85,000 to 100,000 clones, around 80% of them seen just once; the ten biggest clones take up roughly 7%. The sample was PBMCs, taken from a glioma patient treated with radiotherapy, temozolomide or both. These receptors originate from a man between 35 and 55 years old with glioma.

This rearrangement joins TRBV6-5 to TRBJ2-7; 10 positions match TRBD1. The CDR3 contains 15 residues. Germline V gives CDR1 MNHEY, CDR2 SVGAGI. After removal of 0 bases from V and 6 bases from J, the junction contained 5 bases not matched to a gene. The CDR3 loop reads CASSYSDRGLSEQYF. CDR3 DNA sequence: TGTGCCAGCAGTTACTCCGACAGGGGGCTAAGCGAGCAGTACTTC.

This chain links TRBV7-9 with TRBJ1-4; D is uncertain. Germline V lookup: CDR1 SEHNR, CDR2 FQNEAQ (reference sequence). This CDR3 has 16 residues. V lost 5 bases and J lost 2, with 15 bases in between. CDR3 protein: CASSLPPYLTNEKLFF. CDR3 sequence (DNA): TGTGCCAGCAGCCTCCCCCCGTATTTGACTAATGAAAAACTGTTTTTT.

The V and J genes are TRBV19 and TRBJ1-1; no reliable D call. CDR1 and CDR2 (germline): LNHDA, SQIVND (reference sequence). The V and J ends lost 6 bases and 5 bases respectively, with 7 bases between them. This CDR3 spans 11 amino acids. Written as DNA, the CDR3 is TGTGCCAGTAGAACTACGACTGAAGCTTTCTTT. Translating gives CASRTTTEAFF.

The J gene is TRBJ2-7, the V gene TRBV5-4; D is possibly TRBD2 (6 bases). V lost 4 bases and J lost 3, with 11 bases in between. This CDR3 has 13 residues. Per the germline V gene, CDR1 is SGHNT and CDR2 is YYREEE (reference sequence). CDR3 bases: TGTGCCAGCAGCGGAGGGAGATACTACGAGCAGTACTTC. Protein sequence: CASSGGRYYEQYF.

The gene calls are TRBV28 and TRBJ1-2; D not resolved. CDR3 size: 13 residues. Germline V lookup: CDR1 MDHEN, CDR2 SYDVKM. Deletions cut 6 bases from V and 5 bases from J, with 13 bases between. The DNA for the CDR3 is TGTGCCAGCAGCCCCTGGGAGGAGTATGGCTACACCTTC. Translation gives CASSPWEEYGYTF.

The genes are TRBV6-1 and TRBJ2-5; D is uncertain. The J call may not be correct, given that the DNA end is closer to TRBJ2-7. From germline, CDR1 is MNHNS and CDR2 SASEGT. CDR3 size: 13 residues. DNA for the CDR3: TGTGCCAGCAGTACTGCTGGCACCTACGAGCAGTACTTC. It encodes CASSTAGTYEQYF.

This clone has only a few counts. This chain joins TRBV2 and TRBJ1-5, with no clear D. The CDR3 totals 12 residues. Per the germline V gene, CDR1 is SNHLY and CDR2 is FYNNEI. V dropped 3 bases and J dropped 9 bases, with 9 bases sitting between them. This chain's CDR3 is CASSDVSPPQHF. The CDR3 nucleotides read TGTGCCAGCAGTGATGTCAGTCCGCCCCAGCATTTT.

This sequence joins TRBV18 and TRBJ1-1, with D unresolved. Between the trimmed V and J ends, which lost 3 bases and 0 bases, there was a span of 8 bases. The CDR3 covers 14 residues. Per germline, CDR1 KGHSH and CDR2 LQKENI. The CDR3 DNA sequence: TGTGCCAGCTCACCGAGTACATTGAACACTGAAGCTTTCTTT. It specifies CASSPSTLNTEAFF.

The chain recombines TRBV11-2 with TRBJ1-3; D perhaps matches TRBD1 (5 bases). The CDR3 is 13 residues long. Trimming took 4 bases from V and 3 from J, leaving 7 bases between them. Germline V CDR1 and CDR2: SGHAT, FQNNGV. CDR3 residues: CASSSQGGNTIYF. The CDR3 DNA sequence: TGTGCCAGCAGCTCCCAGGGTGGAAACACCATATATTTT.

The chain combines TRBV28 with TRBJ1-5, with a possible D match to TRBD1 (6 bases). Germline assignment: CDR1 MDHEN and CDR2 SYDVKM. V was cut by 10 bases and J by 2 bases, with 12 bases left in between. This CDR3 is 13 amino acids long. The CDR3 region has the DNA TGTGCCACCGCGGACAGAGGCAATCAGCCCCAGCATTTT. Amino acids: CATADRGNQPQHF.

The rearrangement links TRBV13 to TRBJ2-1, with TRBD2 identical over 9 bases. The CDR3 length is 15 residues. Per the germline V gene, CDR1 is PRHDT and CDR2 is FYEKMQ (reference sequence). The trim removed 5 bases at V and 8 bases at J, leaving 10 bases unmatched. CDR3 sequence: CASSPQGGRAYEQFF. The CDR3 DNA is TGTGCCAGCAGCCCCCAGGGCGGGAGGGCCTATGAGCAGTTCTTC.

The rearrangement links TRBV7-9 to TRBJ1-4, with D maybe TRBD1 (5 bases). The V gene's germline CDR1 is SEHNR and CDR2 FQNEAQ (reference sequence). Deletions cut 7 bases from V and 3 bases from J, with 9 bases between. The CDR3 spans 13 residues. The CDR3 here is CASKGQSNEKLFF. CDR3 nucleotide sequence: TGTGCCAGCAAGGGGCAGTCTAATGAAAAACTGTTTTTT. The entire variable domain, with the rest obtained from reference TRBV7-9 and TRBJ1-4, is as follows: DTGVSQNPRHKITKRGQNVTFRCDPISEHNRLYWYRQTLGQGPEFLTYFQNEAQLEKSRLLSDRFSAERPKGSFSTLEIQRTEQGDSAMYLCASKGQSNEKLFFGSGTQLSVL.

The V call is TRBV5-5, the J call TRBJ2-7; TRBD1 matches 10 bases. Losses at the gene ends were 0 bases for V and 6 bases for J; bases not matched to a gene: 6. The CDR3 loop spans 15 amino acids. Germline V gene sequence: CDR1 SGHKS, CDR2 YYEKEE (reference sequence). The CDR3 region is CASSLGGQGYSEQYF. Written as DNA, the CDR3 is TGTGCCAGCAGCTTGGGGGGACAGGGGTACAGCGAGCAGTACTTC.

This clone was recorded a few times. V is TRBV27 and J is TRBJ2-3, with D unclear. With 6 bases removed from V and 3 bases from J, the gap between germline ends came to 13 bases. CDR1 and CDR2 from the germline V gene are MNHEY and SMNVEV (reference sequence). CDR3 length: 14 amino acids. CDR3 protein: CASSQTPRTDTQYF. The CDR3 DNA reads as TGTGCCAGCAGCCAGACTCCTAGGACAGATACGCAGTATTTT.

The J gene is TRBJ1-2, the V gene TRBV27; 7 bases agree with TRBD1. The junction had 3 bases not matched to a gene; V was cut back by 6 bases and J by 2 bases. Looked up from germline, CDR1 is MNHEY and CDR2 is SMNVEV (reference sequence). CDR3 length: 13 residues. CDR3 DNA: TGTGCCAGCAGGCCGACAGGGAACTATGGCTACACCTTC. As protein: CASRPTGNYGYTF.

This sequence joins TRBV6-4 and TRBJ2-3; D could derive from TRBD1 or TRBD2 (6 bases each). V was trimmed by 4 bases and J by 4 bases, leaving 15 bases between them. The germline V gene has CDR1 MRHNA and CDR2 SNTAGT. The CDR3 has 15 amino acids. CDR3 sequence: CASSVVGGGADTQYF. DNA of the CDR3: TGTGCCAGCAGTGTGGTCGGGGGCGGCGCAGATACGCAGTATTTT.

This clone has only a few counts. V and J are TRBV6-5 and TRBJ2-2; the D gene is possibly TRBD1 (5 bases). CDR3 length: 13 residues. Germline V gene data show CDR1 as MNHEY and CDR2 as SVGAGI. Trimming stripped 5 bases from V and 4 bases from J, with 8 bases between. CDR3 sequence reads: CASSPDSTGELFF. As DNA, the CDR3 is TGTGCCAGCAGTCCTGACAGCACCGGGGAGCTGTTTTTT.

V and J are TRBV27 and TRBJ2-3; 10 bases map to TRBD2. With V trimmed by 5 bases and J by 10 bases, 6 bases remained unmatched. Germline loops: CDR1 MNHEY, CDR2 SMNVEV (reference sequence). This CDR3 comprises 13 residues. Here the CDR3 DNA reads TGTGCCAGCAGTCCTCTGCTAGCGGGAGCGCAGTATTTT. This sequence encodes CASSPLLAGAQYF.

The chain recombines TRBV11-2 with TRBJ2-5, with 10 nucleotides matching TRBD2. Trimming took 5 bases from V and 1 from J; bases not matched to a gene: 16. The CDR3 loop spans 19 amino acids. From germline, CDR1 is SGHAT and CDR2 FQNNGV. Here the CDR3 DNA reads TGTGCCAGCAGCCGTCTAGCGGGAGCCTTGTCCACAACCCAAGAGACCCAGTACTTC. It codes for CASSRLAGALSTTQETQYF. The full variable domain, rest sourced from reference TRBV11-2 and TRBJ2-5, is EAGVAQSPRYKIIEKRQSVAFWCNPISGHATLYWYQQILGQGPKLLIQFQNNGVVDDSQLPKDRFSAERLKGVDSTLKIQPAKLEDSAVYLCASSRLAGALSTTQETQYFGPGTRLLVL.

This clone was detected once. This rearrangement joins TRBV10-3 to TRBJ2-3, with 9 bases fitting TRBD2. With 10 bases clipped from V and 3 bases from J, the junction kept 8 bases outside the gene matches. Looked up from germline, CDR1 is ENHRY and CDR2 is SYGVKD. The CDR3 runs 14 residues. CDR3 nucleotides: TGTGCCACCGTTAGCGGGAGCCTAACAGATACGCAGTATTTT. This gives the protein CATVSGSLTDTQYF.

The chain uses TRBV7-2 and TRBJ2-1, with a weak D call TRBD2 (6 bases). Germline CDR1 SGHTA, CDR2 FQGNSA. The V gene lost 7 bases and the J gene lost 9 bases, with 22 bases spanning the gap. The CDR3 length is 15 residues. This CDR3 reads CASTQRVGTLGEQFF. The CDR3 coding sequence is TGTGCCAGCACCCAGCGGGTTGGAACCCTCGGTGAGCAGTTCTTC. The variable domain in full, completed from reference TRBV7-2 and TRBJ2-1, reads GAGVSQSPSNKVTEKGKDVELRCDPISGHTALYWYRQSLGQGLEFLIYFQGNSAPDKSGLPSDRFSAERTGGSVSTLTIQRTQQEDSAVYLCASTQRVGTLGEQFFGPGTRLTVL.

This clone occurred once. J is TRBJ1-6 and V is TRBV6-5; weak D call: TRBD1 (5 bases). The CDR3 contains 14 residues. With 5 bases removed from V and 4 bases from J, the gap between germline ends came to 9 bases. Looked up from germline, CDR1 is MNHEY and CDR2 is SVGAGI. DNA of the CDR3: TGTGCCAGCAGTATACAGGATTATAATTCACCCCTCCACTTT. Amino acid sequence: CASSIQDYNSPLHF.